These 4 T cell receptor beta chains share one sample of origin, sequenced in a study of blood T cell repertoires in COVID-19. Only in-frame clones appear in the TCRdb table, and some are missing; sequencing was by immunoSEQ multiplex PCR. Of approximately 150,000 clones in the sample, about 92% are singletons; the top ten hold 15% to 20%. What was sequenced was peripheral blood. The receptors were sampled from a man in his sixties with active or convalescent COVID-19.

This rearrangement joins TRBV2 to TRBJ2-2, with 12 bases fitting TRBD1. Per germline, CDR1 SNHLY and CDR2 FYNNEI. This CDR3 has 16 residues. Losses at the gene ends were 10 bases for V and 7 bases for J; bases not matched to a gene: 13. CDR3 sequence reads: CAIVGGTGGGNGELFF. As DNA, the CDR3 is TGTGCCATCGTAGGAGGGACAGGGGGCGGCAACGGGGAGCTGTTTTTT.

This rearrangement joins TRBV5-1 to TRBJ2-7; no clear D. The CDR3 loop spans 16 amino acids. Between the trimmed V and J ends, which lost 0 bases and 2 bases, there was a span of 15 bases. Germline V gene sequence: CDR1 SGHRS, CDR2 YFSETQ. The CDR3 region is CASSLAISLEAYEQYF. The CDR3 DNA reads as TGCGCCAGCAGCTTGGCCATCTCCTTAGAGGCCTACGAGCAGTACTTC.

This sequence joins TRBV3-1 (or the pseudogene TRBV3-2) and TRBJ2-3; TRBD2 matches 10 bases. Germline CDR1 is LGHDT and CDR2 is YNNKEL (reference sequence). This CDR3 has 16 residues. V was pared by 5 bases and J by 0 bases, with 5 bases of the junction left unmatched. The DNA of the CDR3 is TGTGCCAGCAGCACAGCGGGAGGGTTTAGCACAGATACGCAGTATTTT. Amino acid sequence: CASSTAGGFSTDTQYF.

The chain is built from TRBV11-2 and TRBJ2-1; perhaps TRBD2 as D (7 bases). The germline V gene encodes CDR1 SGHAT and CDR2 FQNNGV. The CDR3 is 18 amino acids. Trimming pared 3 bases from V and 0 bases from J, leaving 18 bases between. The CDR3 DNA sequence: TGTGCCAGCAGCTTTGGAGGGGGGGCCGGGACCTCCTACAATGAGCAGTTCTTC. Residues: CASSFGGGAGTSYNEQFF.